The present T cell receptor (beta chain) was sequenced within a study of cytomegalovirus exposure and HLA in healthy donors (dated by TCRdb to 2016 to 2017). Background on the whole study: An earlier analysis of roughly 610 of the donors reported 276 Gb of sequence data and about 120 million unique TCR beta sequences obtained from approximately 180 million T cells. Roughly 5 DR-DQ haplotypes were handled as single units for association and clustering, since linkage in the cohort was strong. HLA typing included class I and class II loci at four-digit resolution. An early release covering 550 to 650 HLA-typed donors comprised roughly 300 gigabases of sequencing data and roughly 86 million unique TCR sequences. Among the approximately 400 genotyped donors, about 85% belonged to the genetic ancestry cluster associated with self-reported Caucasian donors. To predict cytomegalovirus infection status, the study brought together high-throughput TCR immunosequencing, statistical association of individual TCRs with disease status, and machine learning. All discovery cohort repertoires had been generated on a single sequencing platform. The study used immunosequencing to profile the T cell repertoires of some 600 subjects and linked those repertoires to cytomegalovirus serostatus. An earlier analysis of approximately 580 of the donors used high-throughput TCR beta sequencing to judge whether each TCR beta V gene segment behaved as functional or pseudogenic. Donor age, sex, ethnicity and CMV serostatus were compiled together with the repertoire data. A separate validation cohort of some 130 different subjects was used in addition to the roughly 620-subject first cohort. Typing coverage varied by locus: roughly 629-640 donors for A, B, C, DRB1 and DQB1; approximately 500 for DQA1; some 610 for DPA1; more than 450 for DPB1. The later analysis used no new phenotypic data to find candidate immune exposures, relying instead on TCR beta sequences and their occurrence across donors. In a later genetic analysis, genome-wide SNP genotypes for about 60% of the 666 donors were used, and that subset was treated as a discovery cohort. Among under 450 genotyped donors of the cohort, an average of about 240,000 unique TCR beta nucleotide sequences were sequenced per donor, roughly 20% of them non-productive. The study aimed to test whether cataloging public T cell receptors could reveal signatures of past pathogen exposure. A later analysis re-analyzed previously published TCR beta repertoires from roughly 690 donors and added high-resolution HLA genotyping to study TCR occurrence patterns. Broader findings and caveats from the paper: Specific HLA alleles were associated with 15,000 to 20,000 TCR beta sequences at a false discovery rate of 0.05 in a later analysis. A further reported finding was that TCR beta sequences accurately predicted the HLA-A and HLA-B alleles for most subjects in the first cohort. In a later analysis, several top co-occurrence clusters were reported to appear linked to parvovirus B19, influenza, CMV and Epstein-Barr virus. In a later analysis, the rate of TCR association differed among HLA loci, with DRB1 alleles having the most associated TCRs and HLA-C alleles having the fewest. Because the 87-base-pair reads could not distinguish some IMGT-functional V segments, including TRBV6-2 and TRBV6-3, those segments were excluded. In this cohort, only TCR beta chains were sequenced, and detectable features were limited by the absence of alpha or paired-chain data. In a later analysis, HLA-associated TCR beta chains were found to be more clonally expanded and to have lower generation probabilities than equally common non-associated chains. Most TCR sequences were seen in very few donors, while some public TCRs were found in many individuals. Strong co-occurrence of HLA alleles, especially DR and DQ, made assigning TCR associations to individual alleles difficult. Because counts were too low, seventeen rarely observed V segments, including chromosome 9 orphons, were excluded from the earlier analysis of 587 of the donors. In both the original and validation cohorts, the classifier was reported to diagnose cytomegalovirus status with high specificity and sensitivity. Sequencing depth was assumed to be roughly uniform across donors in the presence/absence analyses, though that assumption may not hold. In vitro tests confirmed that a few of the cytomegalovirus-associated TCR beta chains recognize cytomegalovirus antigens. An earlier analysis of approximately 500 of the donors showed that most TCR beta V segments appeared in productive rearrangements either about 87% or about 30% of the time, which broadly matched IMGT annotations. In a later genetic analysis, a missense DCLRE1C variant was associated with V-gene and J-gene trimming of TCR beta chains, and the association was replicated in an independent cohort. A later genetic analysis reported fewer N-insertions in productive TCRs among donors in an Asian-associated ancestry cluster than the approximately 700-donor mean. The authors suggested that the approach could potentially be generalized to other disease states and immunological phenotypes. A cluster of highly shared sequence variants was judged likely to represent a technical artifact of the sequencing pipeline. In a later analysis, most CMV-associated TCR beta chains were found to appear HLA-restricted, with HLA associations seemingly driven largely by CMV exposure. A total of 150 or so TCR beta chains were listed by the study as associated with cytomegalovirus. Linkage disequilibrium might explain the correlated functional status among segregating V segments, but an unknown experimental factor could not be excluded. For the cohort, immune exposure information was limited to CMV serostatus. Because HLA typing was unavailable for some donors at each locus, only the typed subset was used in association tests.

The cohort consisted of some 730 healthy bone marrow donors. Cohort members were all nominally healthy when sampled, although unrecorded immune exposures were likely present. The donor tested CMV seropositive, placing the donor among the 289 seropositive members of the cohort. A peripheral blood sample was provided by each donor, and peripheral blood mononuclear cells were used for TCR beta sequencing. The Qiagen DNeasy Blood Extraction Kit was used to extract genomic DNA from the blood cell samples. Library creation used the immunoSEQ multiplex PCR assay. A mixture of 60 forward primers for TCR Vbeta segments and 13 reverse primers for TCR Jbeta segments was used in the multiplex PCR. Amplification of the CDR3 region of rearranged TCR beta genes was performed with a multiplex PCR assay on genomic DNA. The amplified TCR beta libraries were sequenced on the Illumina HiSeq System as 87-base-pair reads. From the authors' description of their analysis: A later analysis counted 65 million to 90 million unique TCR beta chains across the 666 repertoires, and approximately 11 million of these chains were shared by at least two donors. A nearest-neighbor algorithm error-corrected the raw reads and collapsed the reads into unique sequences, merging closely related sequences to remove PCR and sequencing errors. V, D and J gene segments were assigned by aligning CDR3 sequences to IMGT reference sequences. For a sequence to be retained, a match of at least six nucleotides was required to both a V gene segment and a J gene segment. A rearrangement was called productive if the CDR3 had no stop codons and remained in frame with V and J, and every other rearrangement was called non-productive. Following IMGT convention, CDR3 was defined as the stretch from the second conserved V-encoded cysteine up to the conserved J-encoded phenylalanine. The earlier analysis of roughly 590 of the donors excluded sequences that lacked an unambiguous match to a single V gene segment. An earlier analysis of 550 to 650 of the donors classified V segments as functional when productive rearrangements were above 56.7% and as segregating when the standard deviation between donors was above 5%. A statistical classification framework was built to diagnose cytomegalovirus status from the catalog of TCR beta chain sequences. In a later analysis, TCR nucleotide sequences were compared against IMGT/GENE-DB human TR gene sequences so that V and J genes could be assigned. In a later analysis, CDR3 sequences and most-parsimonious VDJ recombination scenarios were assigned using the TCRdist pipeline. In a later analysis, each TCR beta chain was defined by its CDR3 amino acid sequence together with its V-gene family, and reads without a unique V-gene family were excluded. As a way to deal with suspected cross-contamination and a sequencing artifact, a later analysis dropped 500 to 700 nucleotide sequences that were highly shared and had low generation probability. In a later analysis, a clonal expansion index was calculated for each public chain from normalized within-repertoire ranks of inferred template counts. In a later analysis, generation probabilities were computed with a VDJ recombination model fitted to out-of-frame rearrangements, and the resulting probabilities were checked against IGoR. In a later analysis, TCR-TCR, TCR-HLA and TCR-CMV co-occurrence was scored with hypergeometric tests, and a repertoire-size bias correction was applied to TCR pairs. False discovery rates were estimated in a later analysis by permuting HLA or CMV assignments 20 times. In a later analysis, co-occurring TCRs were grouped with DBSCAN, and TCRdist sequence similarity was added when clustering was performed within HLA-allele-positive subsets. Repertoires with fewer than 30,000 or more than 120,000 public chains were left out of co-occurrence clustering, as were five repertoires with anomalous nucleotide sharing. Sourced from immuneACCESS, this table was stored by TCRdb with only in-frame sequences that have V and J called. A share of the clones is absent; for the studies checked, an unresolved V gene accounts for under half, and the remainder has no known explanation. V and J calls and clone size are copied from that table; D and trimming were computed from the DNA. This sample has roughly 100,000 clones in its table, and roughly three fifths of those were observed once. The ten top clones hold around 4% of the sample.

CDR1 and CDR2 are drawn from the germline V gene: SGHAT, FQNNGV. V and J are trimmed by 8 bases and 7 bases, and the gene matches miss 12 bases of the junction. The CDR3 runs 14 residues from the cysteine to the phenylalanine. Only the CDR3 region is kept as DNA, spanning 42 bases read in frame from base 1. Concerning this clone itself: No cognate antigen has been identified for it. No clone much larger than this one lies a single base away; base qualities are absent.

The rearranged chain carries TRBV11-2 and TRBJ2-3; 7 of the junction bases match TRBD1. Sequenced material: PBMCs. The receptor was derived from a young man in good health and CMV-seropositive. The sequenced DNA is TGTGCCAGCCACCCCCTCCGACAGGGCAATACGCAGTATTTT. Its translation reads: CASHPLRQGNTQYF.